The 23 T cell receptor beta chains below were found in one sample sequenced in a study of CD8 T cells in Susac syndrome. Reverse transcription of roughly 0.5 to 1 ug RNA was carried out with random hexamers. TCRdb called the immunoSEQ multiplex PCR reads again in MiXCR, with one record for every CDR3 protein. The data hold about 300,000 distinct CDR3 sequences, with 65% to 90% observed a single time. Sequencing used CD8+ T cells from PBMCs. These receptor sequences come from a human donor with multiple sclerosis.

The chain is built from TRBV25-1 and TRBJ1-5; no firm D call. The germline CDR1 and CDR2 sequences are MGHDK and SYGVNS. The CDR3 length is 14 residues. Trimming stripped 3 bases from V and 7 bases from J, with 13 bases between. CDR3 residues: CASSEGIGNQPQHF. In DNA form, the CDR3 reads TGTGCCAGCAGTGAGGGTATAGGGAACCAGCCCCAGCATTTT.

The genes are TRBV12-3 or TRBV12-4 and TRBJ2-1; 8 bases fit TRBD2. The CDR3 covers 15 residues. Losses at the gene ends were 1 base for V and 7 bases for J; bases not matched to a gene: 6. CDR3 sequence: CASSLVAGGWNEQFF. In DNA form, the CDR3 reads TGTGCCAGCAGTTTAGTGGCGGGAGGATGGAATGAGCAGTTCTTC.

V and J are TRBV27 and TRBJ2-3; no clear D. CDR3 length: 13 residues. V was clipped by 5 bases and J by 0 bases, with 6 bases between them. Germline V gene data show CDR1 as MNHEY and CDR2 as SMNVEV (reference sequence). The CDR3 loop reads CASSGDSTDTQYF. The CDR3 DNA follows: TGTGCCAGCAGTGGGGATAGCACAGATACGCAGTATTTT.

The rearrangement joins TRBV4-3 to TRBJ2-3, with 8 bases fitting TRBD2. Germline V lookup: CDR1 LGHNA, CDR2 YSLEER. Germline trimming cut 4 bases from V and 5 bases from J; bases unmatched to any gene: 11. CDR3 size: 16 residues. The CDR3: CASSLTKAGVGDTQYF. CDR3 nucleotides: TGCGCCAGCAGCCTTACGAAAGCGGGGGTTGGAGATACGCAGTATTTT.

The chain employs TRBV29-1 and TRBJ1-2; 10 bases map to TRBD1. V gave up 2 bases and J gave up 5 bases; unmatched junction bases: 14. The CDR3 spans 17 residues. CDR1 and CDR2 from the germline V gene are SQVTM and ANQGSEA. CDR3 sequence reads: CSVEKVTGGFVQYGYTF. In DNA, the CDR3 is TGCAGCGTTGAAAAGGTGACAGGGGGCTTCGTACAGTATGGCTACACCTTC.

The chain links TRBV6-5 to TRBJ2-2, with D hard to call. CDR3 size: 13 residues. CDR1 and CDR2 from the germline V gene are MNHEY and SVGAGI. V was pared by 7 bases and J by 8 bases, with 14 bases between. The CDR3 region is CASNPGLGGELFF. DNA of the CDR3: TGTGCCAGCAACCCCGGTCTGGGGGGGGAGCTGTTTTTT.

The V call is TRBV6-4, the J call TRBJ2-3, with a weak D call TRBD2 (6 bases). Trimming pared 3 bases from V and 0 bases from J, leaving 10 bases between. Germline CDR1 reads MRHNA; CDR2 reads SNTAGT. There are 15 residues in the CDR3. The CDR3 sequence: CASSEGSGSTDTQYF. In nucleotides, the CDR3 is TGTGCCAGCAGTGAGGGAAGCGGGAGCACAGATACGCAGTATTTT.

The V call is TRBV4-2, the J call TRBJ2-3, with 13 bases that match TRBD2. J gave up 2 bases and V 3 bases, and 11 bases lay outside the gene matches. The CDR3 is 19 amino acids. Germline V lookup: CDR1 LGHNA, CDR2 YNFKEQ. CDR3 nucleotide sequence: TGTGCCAGCAGCCAGGACCCGGGACTAGCGGGATTCGTCACAGATACGCAGTATTTT. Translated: CASSQDPGLAGFVTDTQYF.

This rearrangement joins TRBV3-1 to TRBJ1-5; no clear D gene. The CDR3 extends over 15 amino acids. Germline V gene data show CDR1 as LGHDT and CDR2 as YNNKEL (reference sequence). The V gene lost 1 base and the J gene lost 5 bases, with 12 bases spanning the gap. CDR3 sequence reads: CASSQGGTEDQPQHF. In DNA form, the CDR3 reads TGTGCCAGCAGCCAAGGAGGAACGGAAGATCAGCCCCAGCATTTT.

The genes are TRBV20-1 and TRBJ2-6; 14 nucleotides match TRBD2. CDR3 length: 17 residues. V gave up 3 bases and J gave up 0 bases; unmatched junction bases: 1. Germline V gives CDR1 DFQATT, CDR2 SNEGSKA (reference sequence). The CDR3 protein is CSARTSGRVSGANVLTF. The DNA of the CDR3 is TGCAGTGCTAGGACTAGCGGGAGGGTCTCTGGGGCCAACGTCCTGACTTTC.

The CDR3 here is CASSIVRGMNTEAFF. In DNA form, the CDR3 reads TGTGCCAGTAGTATCGTGCGGGGAATGAACACTGAAGCTTTCTTT. This chain links TRBV19 with TRBJ1-1; D is ambiguous. The CDR3 is 15 amino acids. Trimming took 3 bases from V and 0 from J, leaving 11 bases between them. CDR1 and CDR2 (germline): LNHDA, SQIVND (reference sequence).

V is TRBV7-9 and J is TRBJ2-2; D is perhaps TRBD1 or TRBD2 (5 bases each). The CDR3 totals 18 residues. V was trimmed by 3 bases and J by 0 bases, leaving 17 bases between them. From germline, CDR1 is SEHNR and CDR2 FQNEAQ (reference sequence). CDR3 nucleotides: TGTGCCAGCAGCTTGGTTCATCAACCGGGGCCGAACACCGGGGAGCTGTTTTTT. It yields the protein CASSLVHQPGPNTGELFF. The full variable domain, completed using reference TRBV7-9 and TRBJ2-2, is DTGVSQNPRHKITKRGQNVTFRCDPISEHNRLYWYRQTLGQGPEFLTYFQNEAQLEKSRLLSDRFSAERPKGSFSTLEIQRTEQGDSAMYLCASSLVHQPGPNTGELFFGEGSRLTVL.

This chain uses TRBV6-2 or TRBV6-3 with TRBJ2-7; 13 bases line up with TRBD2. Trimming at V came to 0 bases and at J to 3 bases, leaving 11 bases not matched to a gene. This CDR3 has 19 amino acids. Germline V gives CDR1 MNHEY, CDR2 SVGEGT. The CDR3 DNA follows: TGTGCCAGCAGTTACTCGGGACTAGCGGGAACTAACGGACTCTACGAGCAGTACTTC. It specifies CASSYSGLAGTNGLYEQYF.

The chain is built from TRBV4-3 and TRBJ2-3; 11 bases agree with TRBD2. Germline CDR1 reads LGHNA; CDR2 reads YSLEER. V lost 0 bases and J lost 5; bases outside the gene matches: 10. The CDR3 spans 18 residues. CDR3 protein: CASSQEPRLAGNLDTQYF. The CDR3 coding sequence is TGCGCCAGCAGCCAAGAACCGAGACTAGCGGGGAATCTAGATACGCAGTATTTT.

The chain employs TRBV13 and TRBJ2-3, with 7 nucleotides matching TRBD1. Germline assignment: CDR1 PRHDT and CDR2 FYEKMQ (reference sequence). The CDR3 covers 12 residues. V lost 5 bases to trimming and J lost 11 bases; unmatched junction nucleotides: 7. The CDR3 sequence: CASSVDRAWQYF. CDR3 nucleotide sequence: TGTGCCAGCAGCGTAGACAGGGCTTGGCAGTATTTT.

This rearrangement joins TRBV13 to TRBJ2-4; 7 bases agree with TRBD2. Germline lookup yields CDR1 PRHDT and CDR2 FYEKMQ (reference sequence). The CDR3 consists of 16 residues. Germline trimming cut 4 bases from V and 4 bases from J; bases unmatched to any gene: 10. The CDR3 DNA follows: TGTGCCAGCAGCTCGACCTCACTAGCGTTTAAAAACATTCAGTACTTC. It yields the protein CASSSTSLAFKNIQYF.

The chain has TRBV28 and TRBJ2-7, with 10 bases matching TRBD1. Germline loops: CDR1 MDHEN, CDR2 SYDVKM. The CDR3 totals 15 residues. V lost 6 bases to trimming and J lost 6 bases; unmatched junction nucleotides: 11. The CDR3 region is CASRGQGSFGGEQYF. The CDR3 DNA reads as TGTGCCAGCAGGGGACAGGGGTCCTTTGGGGGCGAGCAGTACTTC.

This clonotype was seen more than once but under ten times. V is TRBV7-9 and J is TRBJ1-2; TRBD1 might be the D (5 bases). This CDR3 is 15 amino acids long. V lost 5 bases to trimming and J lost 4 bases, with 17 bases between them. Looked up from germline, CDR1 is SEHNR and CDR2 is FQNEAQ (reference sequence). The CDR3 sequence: CASSLGGVLGYGYTF. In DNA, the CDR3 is TGTGCCAGCAGCCTTGGAGGGGTCCTAGGCTATGGCTACACCTTC.

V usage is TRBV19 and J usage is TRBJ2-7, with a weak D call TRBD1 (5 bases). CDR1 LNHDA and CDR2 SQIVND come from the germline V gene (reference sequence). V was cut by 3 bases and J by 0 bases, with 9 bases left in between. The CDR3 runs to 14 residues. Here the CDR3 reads CASSIHDSSYEQYF. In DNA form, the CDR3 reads TGTGCCAGTAGTATCCACGACAGCTCCTACGAGCAGTACTTC.

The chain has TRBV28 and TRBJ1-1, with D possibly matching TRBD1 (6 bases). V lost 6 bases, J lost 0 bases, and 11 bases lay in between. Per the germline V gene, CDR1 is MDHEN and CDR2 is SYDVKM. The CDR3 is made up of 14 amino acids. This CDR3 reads CASSWDTMNTEAFF. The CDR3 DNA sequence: TGTGCCAGCAGCTGGGACACAATGAACACTGAAGCTTTCTTT.

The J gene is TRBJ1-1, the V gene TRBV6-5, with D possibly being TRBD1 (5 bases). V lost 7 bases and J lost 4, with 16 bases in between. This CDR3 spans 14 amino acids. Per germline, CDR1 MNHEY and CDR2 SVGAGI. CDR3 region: CASTRRGEGTEAFF. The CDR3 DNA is TGTGCCAGCACCCGCCGGGGGGAGGGCACTGAAGCTTTCTTT.

Here the CDR3 DNA reads TGTGCCAGCAGCCCAGCGGACGGTAACTATGGCTACACCTTC. It is translated as CASSPADGNYGYTF. The chain links TRBV9 to TRBJ1-2; D remains unclear. Per germline, CDR1 SGDLS and CDR2 YYNGEE. The CDR3 runs to 14 residues. V was shortened by 4 bases and J by 1 base, with 11 bases between the two germline ends.

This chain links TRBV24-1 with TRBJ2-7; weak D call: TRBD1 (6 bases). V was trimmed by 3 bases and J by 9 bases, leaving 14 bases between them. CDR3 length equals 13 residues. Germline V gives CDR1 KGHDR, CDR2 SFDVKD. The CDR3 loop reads CATSDPYLGGQYF. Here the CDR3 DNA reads TGTGCCACCAGTGATCCGTACCTAGGGGGGCAGTACTTC.